This T cell receptor (beta chain) derives from a study of blood T cells in healthy people across ages. This clonotype came up a few times. Samples each had at least 5 micrograms of total RNA extracted. V was pared by 0 bases and J by 3 bases, with 10 bases between. The CDR3 sequence is 15 residues long. CDR1 is SGDLS, CDR2 YYNGEE, per germline. A second PCR, run for about 7 to 11 cycles, used a sample-barcoded 5' primer plus a J-beta primer mix. Each cDNA molecule was tagged by a template-switch adaptor with 12 random nucleotides. TCRdb reprocessed the 5' RACE reads with MiXCR, giving one entry per CDR3 protein. The table lists roughly 800,000 distinct CDR3 sequences, 55% to 70% of them singletons.

The TCR originated in a man under 40 in good health. Specimen: blood. This rearrangement joins TRBV9 to TRBJ1-5; possibly TRBD1 for D (5 bases). This CDR3 is CASSVGGEPNQPQHF. DNA for the CDR3: TGTGCCAGCAGCGTAGGAGGGGAACCCAATCAGCCCCAGCATTTT.